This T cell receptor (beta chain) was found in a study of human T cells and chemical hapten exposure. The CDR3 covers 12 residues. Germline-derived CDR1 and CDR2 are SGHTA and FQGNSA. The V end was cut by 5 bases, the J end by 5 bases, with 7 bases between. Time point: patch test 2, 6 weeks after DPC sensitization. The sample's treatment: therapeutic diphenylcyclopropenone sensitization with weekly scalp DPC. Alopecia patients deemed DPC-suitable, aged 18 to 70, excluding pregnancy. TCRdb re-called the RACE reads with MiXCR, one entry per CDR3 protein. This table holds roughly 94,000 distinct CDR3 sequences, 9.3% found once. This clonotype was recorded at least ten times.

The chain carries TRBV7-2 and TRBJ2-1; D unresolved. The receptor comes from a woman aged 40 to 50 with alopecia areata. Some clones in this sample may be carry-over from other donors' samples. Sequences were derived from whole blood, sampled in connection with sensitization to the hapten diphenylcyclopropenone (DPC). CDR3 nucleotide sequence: TGTGCCAGCAGCGCTTACAACAATGAGCAGTTCTTC. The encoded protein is CASSAYNNEQFF.